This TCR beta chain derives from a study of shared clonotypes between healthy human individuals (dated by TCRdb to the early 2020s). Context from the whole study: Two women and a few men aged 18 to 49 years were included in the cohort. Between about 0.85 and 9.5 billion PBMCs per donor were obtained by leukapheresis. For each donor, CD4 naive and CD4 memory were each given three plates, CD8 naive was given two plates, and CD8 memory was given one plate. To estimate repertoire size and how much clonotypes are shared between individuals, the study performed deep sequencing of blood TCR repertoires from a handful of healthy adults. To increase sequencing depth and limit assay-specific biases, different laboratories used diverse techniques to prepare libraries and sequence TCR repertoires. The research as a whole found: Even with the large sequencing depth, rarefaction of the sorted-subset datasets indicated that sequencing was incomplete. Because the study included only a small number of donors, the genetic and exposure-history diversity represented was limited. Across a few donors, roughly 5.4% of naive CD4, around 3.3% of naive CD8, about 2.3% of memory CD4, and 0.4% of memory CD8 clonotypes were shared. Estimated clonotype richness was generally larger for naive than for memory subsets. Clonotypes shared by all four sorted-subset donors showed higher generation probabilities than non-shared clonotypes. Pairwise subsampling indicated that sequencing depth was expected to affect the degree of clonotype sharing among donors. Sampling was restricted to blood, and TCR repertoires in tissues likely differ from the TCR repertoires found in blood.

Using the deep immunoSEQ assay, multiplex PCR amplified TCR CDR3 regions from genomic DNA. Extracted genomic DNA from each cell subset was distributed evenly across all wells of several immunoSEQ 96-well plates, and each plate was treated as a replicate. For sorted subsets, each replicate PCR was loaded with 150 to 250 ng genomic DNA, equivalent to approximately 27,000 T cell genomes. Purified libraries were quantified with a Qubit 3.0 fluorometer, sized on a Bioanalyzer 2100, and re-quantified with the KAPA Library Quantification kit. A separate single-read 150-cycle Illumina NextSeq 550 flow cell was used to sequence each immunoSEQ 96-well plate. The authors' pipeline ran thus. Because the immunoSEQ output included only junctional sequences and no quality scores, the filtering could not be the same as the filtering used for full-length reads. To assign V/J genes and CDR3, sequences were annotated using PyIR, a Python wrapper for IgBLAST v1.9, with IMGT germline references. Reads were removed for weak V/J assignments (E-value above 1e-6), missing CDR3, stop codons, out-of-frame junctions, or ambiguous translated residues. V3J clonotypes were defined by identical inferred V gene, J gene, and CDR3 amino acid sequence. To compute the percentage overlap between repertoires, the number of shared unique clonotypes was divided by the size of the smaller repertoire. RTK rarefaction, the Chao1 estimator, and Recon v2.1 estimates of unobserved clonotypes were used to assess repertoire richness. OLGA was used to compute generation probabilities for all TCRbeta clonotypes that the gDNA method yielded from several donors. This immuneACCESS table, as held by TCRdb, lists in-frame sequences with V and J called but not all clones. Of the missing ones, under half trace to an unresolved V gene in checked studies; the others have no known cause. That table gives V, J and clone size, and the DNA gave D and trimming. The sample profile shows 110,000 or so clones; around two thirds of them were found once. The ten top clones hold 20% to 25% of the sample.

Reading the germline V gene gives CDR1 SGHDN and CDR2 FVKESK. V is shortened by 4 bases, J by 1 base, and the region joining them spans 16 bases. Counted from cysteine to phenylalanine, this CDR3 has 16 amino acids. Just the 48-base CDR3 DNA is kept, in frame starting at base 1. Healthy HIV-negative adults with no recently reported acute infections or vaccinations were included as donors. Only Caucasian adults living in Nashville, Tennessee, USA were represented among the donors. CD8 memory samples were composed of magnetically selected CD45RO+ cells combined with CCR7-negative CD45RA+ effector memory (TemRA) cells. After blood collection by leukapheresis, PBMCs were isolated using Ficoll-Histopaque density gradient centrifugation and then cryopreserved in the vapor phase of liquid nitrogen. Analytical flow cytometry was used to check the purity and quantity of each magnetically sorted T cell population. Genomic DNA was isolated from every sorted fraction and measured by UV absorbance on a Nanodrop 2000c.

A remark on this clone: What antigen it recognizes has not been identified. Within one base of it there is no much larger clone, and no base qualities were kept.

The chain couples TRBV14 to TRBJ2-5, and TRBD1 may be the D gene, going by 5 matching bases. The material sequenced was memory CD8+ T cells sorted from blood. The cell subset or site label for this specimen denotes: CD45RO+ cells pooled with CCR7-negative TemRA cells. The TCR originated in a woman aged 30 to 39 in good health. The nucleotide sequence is TGTGCCAGCAGCCCCTTCGGTAGGGGTTCCCAAGAGACCCAGTACTTC. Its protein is CASSPFGRGSQETQYF.